Following are 22 T cell receptor beta chains from one sample sequenced in a study of tumor-infiltrating lymphocytes in localized non-small cell lung cancer. Libraries were prepared by immunoSEQ multiplex PCR; TCRdb keeps only in-frame clonotypes and omits some of them. Of over 10,000 clones detected, 70% to 80% appear once; the ten largest clones hold roughly 17%. Material for sequencing was uninvolved lung tissue not adjacent to the tumor. These TCRs come from a human donor with non-small cell lung cancer.

The rearrangement links TRBV28 to TRBJ1-1; no clear D. Trimming pared 6 bases from V and 0 bases from J, leaving 14 bases between. The CDR3 spans 15 residues. The germline V gene encodes CDR1 MDHEN and CDR2 SYDVKM. The DNA of the CDR3 is TGTGCCAGCAGCTCCCCAGGTGCCTTGAACACTGAAGCTTTCTTT. Protein: CASSSPGALNTEAFF.

The chain links TRBV6-1 to TRBJ2-1; D is uncertain. The V gene's germline CDR1 is MNHNS and CDR2 SASEGT. CDR3 size: 13 residues. With 6 bases removed from V and 3 bases from J, the gap between germline ends came to 9 bases. Here the CDR3 DNA reads TGTGCCAGCAGCAGCTCGAACTACAATGAGCAGTTCTTC. It translates to CASSSSNYNEQFF.

This chain joins TRBV6-1 and TRBJ2-1, with TRBD2 matching over 11 bases. The V segment lost 11 bases and the J segment 7 bases; nucleotides outside the gene matches: 13. Looked up from germline, CDR1 is MNHNS and CDR2 is SASEGT. The CDR3 has 15 residues. The CDR3 region has the DNA TGTGCCTCACTTAGTGCTTCTAGCGGGAGGAATGAGCAGTTCTTC. This gives the protein CASLSASSGRNEQFF.

This clone was picked up a small number of times. This sequence joins TRBV30 and TRBJ1-4; D call uncertain. V was trimmed by 2 bases and J by 1 base, leaving 11 bases between them. This CDR3 has 15 residues. Germline V gene data show CDR1 as GTSNPN and CDR2 as SVGIG (reference sequence). This CDR3 is CAWSPTGLTNEKLFF. The CDR3 DNA reads TGTGCCTGGAGTCCCACGGGTCTAACTAATGAAAAACTGTTTTTT.

The genes are TRBV29-1 and TRBJ1-5, with no clear D. Germline CDR1 SQVTM, CDR2 ANQGSEA. CDR3 length: 14 amino acids. The V end was cut by 6 bases, the J end by 4 bases, with 16 bases between. The chain's CDR3 is CSVAMGYGNQPQHF. The CDR3 nucleotides are TGCAGCGTAGCCATGGGGTATGGGAATCAGCCCCAGCATTTT.

The gene calls are TRBV4-2 and TRBJ2-3; no reliable D call. V shed 1 base and J shed 2 bases, with 16 bases lying between them. Germline V gives CDR1 LGHNA, CDR2 YNFKEQ. The CDR3 covers 17 residues. CDR3 sequence reads: CASSQGPLHSTTDTQYF. The CDR3 DNA reads TGTGCCAGCAGCCAAGGACCCCTCCACAGCACCACAGATACGCAGTATTTT.

V gene TRBV9 combines with J gene TRBJ2-1, with 8 bases matching TRBD2. Germline assignment: CDR1 SGDLS and CDR2 YYNGEE. The CDR3 length is 17 residues. Trimming cost V 0 bases and J 6 bases; bases outside gene matches: 11. This chain's CDR3 is CASSVDRAGGPPNEQFF. In DNA form, the CDR3 reads TGTGCCAGCAGCGTAGATCGGGCGGGAGGTCCGCCCAATGAGCAGTTCTTC. The variable domain in full, completed from reference TRBV9 and TRBJ2-1, reads DSGVTQTPKHLITATGQRVTLRCSPRSGDLSVYWYQQSLDQGLQFLIQYYNGEERAKGNILERFSAQQFPDLHSELNLSSLELGDSALYFCASSVDRAGGPPNEQFFGPGTRLTVL.

This chain links TRBV19 with TRBJ2-5; TRBD1 aligns across 7 bases. The length of the CDR3 is 14 residues. In germline, CDR1 is LNHDA, CDR2 SQIVND (reference sequence). With V trimmed by 3 bases and J by 5 bases, 6 bases remained unmatched. CDR3 DNA: TGTGCCAGTAGTATGACAGGGACGTCGGAGACCCAGTACTTC. This gives the protein CASSMTGTSETQYF.

In its sample, this clone was seen a few times. V is TRBV4-1 and J is TRBJ2-7; tentatively, D is TRBD1 (6 bases). This CDR3 comprises 14 residues. V lost 1 base to trimming and J lost 7 bases, with 14 bases between them. Germline CDR1 and CDR2: MGHRA and YSYEKL. CDR3 sequence (DNA): TGCGCCAGCAGCCAAGTAGGCGGACAGTGGGAGCAGTACTTC. Its translation is CASSQVGGQWEQYF.

The gene calls are TRBV27 and TRBJ2-7, with 7 positions matching TRBD1. CDR3 size: 14 residues. Germline V gene sequence: CDR1 MNHEY, CDR2 SMNVEV (reference sequence). Germline trimming cut 7 bases from V and 1 base from J; bases unmatched to any gene: 7. The CDR3 coding sequence is TGTGCCAGCAAGGGGCCAGGGGGATCCTACGAGCAGTACTTC. Translated, it gives CASKGPGGSYEQYF.

This chain connects TRBV9 to TRBJ2-7, with D tentatively TRBD1 (6 bases). Per germline, CDR1 SGDLS and CDR2 YYNGEE. The germline V and J ends were trimmed by 0 bases and 5 bases, with 15 bases remaining between them. The CDR3 has 15 amino acids. CDR3 sequence (DNA): TGTGCCAGCAGCGTAGCGGGTCAGGGGTTTGACGAGCAGTACTTC. This translates into CASSVAGQGFDEQYF.

In this sample, this clone turned up once. The junction shows a germline mismatch at one end, possibly a read error. The CDR3 is CASSLGTGDEQYF. The DNA of the CDR3 is TGTGCTAGCAGCTTAGGGACAGGGGACGAGCAGTACTTC. The chain employs TRBV7-7 and TRBJ2-7; the match to TRBD1 covers 10 bases. The germline gives CDR1 SSHAT, CDR2 FNYEAQ (reference sequence). The CDR3 totals 13 residues.

The J gene is TRBJ2-7, the V gene TRBV5-4, with 7 bases that match TRBD2. The CDR3 runs 17 residues. Germline values: CDR1 SGHNT, CDR2 YYREEE (reference sequence). V shed 0 bases and J 1 base; nucleotides not matched to a gene: 10. DNA for the CDR3: TGTGCCAGCAGCTTGGCCTGGGCGTCTAGCGGATCCTACGAGCAGTACTTC. It yields the protein CASSLAWASSGSYEQYF. The complete variable domain, with remaining parts taken from reference TRBV5-4 and TRBJ2-7, reads ETGVTQSPTHLIKTRGQQVTLRCSSQSGHNTVSWYQQALGQGPQFIFQYYREEENGRGNFPPRFSGLQFPNYSSELNVNALELDDSALYLCASSLAWASSGSYEQYFGPGTRLTVT.

V usage is TRBV6-6 and J usage is TRBJ2-5, with 8 positions matching TRBD2. The V gene's germline CDR1 is MNHNY and CDR2 SVGAGI (reference sequence). The CDR3 length is 13 residues. Trimming cost V 11 bases and J 5 bases; bases outside gene matches: 10. Here the CDR3 reads CAAQGTRMETQYF. CDR3 nucleotides: TGTGCCGCTCAAGGGACTAGGATGGAGACCCAGTACTTC.

This clone is a singleton in its sample. The chain carries TRBV6-6 and TRBJ2-7; TRBD2 agrees at 8 bases. V was clipped by 8 bases and J by 9 bases; unmatched bases: 9. The CDR3 is made up of 12 amino acids. Germline CDR1 reads MNHNY; CDR2 reads SVGAGI (reference sequence). The CDR3 sequence: CASRGSGRVQYF. CDR3 bases: TGTGCCAGCCGGGGCAGCGGGAGAGTGCAGTACTTC.

The chain is built from TRBV5-6 and TRBJ1-2, with D hard to call. With 0 bases removed from V and 7 bases from J, the gap between germline ends came to 19 bases. This CDR3 spans 16 amino acids. Germline CDR1 SGHDT, CDR2 YYEEEE. Here the CDR3 reads CASSLASAASDGGYTF. The CDR3 DNA reads as TGTGCCAGCAGCTTGGCCAGCGCAGCCTCAGATGGTGGCTACACCTTC.

The V and J genes are TRBV6-5 and TRBJ2-7; the D gene is possibly TRBD1 (6 bases). Deletions cut 2 bases from V and 7 bases from J, with 21 bases between. The CDR3 length is 16 residues. Germline CDR1 and CDR2: MNHEY and SVGAGI. The DNA for the CDR3 is TGTGCCAGCAGTTACAGGGTAGAGGGGGTAGGTAGGGAGCAGTACTTC. Translating it yields CASSYRVEGVGREQYF.

V and J are TRBV2 and TRBJ2-1; D could derive from TRBD1 or TRBD2 (5 bases each). The CDR3 extends over 11 amino acids. V lost 6 bases and J 8 bases, leaving 8 bases between the germline ends. Germline loops: CDR1 SNHLY, CDR2 FYNNEI. Here the CDR3 reads CASRGRDEQFF. For the CDR3, the DNA is TGTGCCAGCAGGGGACGGGATGAGCAGTTCTTC.

This rearrangement joins TRBV7-8 to TRBJ2-5; possible D gene TRBD1, 6 bases. The CDR3 is made up of 14 amino acids. The germline V and J ends were trimmed by 1 base and 5 bases, with 11 bases remaining between them. The germline gives CDR1 SGHVS, CDR2 FQNEAQ. CDR3 loop: CASSLGGHGETQYF. The CDR3 DNA sequence: TGTGCCAGCAGCTTAGGGGGACACGGGGAGACCCAGTACTTC.

The rearrangement uses TRBV11-2 and TRBJ2-2, with TRBD1 identical over 10 bases. Per germline, CDR1 SGHAT and CDR2 FQNNGV. The CDR3 is made up of 15 amino acids. J gave up 5 bases and V 6 bases, and 6 bases lay outside the gene matches. Written as DNA, the CDR3 is TGTGCCAGCAGATCGACAGGGGGCGCAACCGGGGAGCTGTTTTTT. This codes for CASRSTGGATGELFF.

The V gene is TRBV29-1, the J gene TRBJ2-5; perhaps TRBD1 as D (6 bases). V was pared by 2 bases and J by 9 bases, with 19 bases between. The CDR3 loop spans 14 amino acids. CDR1 is SQVTM, CDR2 ANQGSEA, per germline. The chain's CDR3 is CSVESRRQVGAQYF. CDR3 in DNA: TGCAGCGTTGAATCTAGAAGACAGGTTGGGGCCCAGTACTTC.

On this clone itself: At one boundary the junction diverges from the germline segment, which might be a read error. The chain employs TRBV7-7 and TRBJ2-2; 12 bases map to TRBD2. The germline gives CDR1 SSHAT, CDR2 FNYEAQ (reference sequence). The CDR3 runs 15 residues. The DNA of the CDR3 is TGTGCTAGCAGTCCACTAGCGGGAGGAACCGGGGAGCTGTTTTTT. This encodes CASSPLAGGTGELFF.